This T cell receptor beta chain was sequenced during a study of shared clonotypes between healthy human individuals. General study results and limits: Although depth was large, rarefaction showed that sequencing of the sorted subsets was incomplete.

Clones were read by immunoSEQ multiplex PCR, and TCRdb kept only the in-frame ones, dropping some. The sample records under 650,000 clones, 90% to 97% being singletons. The germline V gene has CDR1 MDHEN and CDR2 SYDVKM. CDR3 length equals 15 residues. Losses at the gene ends were 10 bases for V and 3 bases for J; bases not matched to a gene: 11. As regards this clone: The antigen is not known.

The clonotype comes from a woman in her 30s in good health. The chain employs TRBV28 and TRBJ1-5; 8 bases align to TRBD1. Sequences were obtained from naive CD4+ T cells sorted from blood. Subset in this sample: CD45RA+ positively selected. The CDR3 DNA reads as TGTGCCACCCTCCGGGACAGGAGATTCAATCAGCCCCAGCATTTT. Protein product: CATLRDRRFNQPQHF.